This TCR beta chain appears in the sequencing data of a study of T-cell reconstitution after alpha-beta-depleted transplantation in children. During its preparation, the TCRbeta library received unique molecular identifiers. Each CDR3 protein is one row after TCRdb ran MiXCR on the PCR reads. Of about 540,000 distinct CDR3 sequences detected, around 16% appear once; the ten largest clones hold 3.3%. Germline CDR1 is DFQATT and CDR2 is SNEGSKA (reference sequence). The V end lost 0 bases, the J end lost 3 bases, and 15 bases lay between the germline ends. The CDR3 is 16 residues long. The sequencing used PBMCs from the stem cell graft donor, collected from the stem cell graft. This receptor was identified in a human donor who donated a stem cell graft to a child with acute lymphoblastic leukemia. The V and J genes are TRBV20-1 and TRBJ2-1; no clear D. The CDR3 DNA reads as TGCAGTGCTAGAGAAACCATTAGACCGGACTACAATGAGCAGTTCTTC. This sequence encodes CSARETIRPDYNEQFF.